The clone carrying this TCR beta chain has a count of ten or more. What it recognizes is unknown. The data derive from a study of T-cell memory formation after mild COVID-19. Findings and caveats of the study: Contracting clones localized mainly to CM and EM when CD4+ and mainly to EMRA when CD8+. Day 15 to 85 contracting clones showed balanced CD4/CD8; later expanders leaned CD4+.

The length of the CDR3 is 14 residues. V dropped 7 bases and J dropped 2; count of bases not matched to a gene: 4. Looked up from germline, CDR1 is SGHVS and CDR2 is FQNEAQ. Constant-segment primers served in 5'RACE that generated TCR alpha and TCR beta cDNA libraries bearing sample barcodes and UMIs. Using its own MiXCR run on the 5' RACE reads, TCRdb lists one record per CDR3 protein. The sample lists about 400,000 distinct CDR3 sequences, roughly 26% occurring once. The sample was PBMCs or a T cell subset sorted from them (not recorded which). V usage is TRBV7-8 and J usage is TRBJ2-7; 11 bases are a match to TRBD2. This receptor was obtained from an adult woman who had mild COVID-19 (a few samples of this study predate the infection). Cell type and time point are not known. The CDR3 coding sequence is TGTGCCAGCACCAGGACTAGCGGGCCCTACGAGCAGTACTTC. It specifies CASTRTSGPYEQYF.